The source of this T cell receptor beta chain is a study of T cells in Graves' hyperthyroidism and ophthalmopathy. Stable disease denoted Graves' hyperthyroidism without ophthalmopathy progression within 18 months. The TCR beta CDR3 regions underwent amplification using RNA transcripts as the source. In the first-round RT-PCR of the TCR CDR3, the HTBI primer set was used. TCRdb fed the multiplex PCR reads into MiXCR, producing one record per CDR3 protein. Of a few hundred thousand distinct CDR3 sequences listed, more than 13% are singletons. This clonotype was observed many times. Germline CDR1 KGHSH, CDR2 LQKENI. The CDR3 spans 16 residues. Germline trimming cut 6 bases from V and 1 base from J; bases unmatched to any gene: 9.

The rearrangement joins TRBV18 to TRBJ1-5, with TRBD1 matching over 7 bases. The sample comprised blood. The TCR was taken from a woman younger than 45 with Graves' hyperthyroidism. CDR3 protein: CASSLYGTASNQPQHF. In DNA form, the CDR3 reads TGTGCCAGCTCCCTTTACGGGACAGCGAGCAATCAGCCCCAGCATTTT.